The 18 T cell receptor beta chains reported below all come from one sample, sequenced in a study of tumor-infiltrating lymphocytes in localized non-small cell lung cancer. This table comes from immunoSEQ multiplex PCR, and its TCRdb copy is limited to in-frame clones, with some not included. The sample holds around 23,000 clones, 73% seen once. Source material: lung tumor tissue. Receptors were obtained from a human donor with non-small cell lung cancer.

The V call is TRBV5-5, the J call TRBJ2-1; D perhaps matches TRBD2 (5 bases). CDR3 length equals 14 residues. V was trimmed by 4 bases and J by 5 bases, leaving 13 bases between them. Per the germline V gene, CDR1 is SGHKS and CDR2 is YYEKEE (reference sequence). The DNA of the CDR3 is TGTGCCAGCAGCCCAGGTAGCGCCCACAATGAGCAGTTCTTC. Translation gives CASSPGSAHNEQFF.

CDR3 in DNA: TGTGCCCGGGAGGGGTATGGCTACACCTTC. This sequence encodes CAREGYGYTF. V and J are TRBV30 and TRBJ1-2; possibly TRBD1 for D (5 bases). Germline-derived CDR1 and CDR2 are GTSNPN and SVGIG (reference sequence). Trimming stripped 8 bases from V and 5 bases from J, with 9 bases between. The CDR3 is 10 amino acids.

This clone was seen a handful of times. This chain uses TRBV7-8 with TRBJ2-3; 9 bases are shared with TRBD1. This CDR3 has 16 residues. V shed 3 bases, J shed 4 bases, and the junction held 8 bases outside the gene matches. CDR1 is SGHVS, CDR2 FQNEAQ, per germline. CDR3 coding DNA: TGTGCCAGCAGCTTCCGGGGACAGGGAAACCCAGATACGCAGTATTTT. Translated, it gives CASSFRGQGNPDTQYF.

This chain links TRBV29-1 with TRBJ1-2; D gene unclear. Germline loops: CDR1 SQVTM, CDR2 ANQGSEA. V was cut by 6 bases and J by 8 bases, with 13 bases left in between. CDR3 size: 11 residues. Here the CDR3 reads CSVSEAQGYTF. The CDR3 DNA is TGCAGCGTGTCAGAGGCCCAAGGCTACACCTTC.

CDR3 in amino acids: CASSPLAGGETQYF. DNA of the CDR3: TGTGCCAGCTCACCGTTGGCAGGAGGAGAGACCCAGTACTTC. The chain joins TRBV18 to TRBJ2-5, with D perhaps matching TRBD2 (5 bases). This CDR3 region has 14 residues. V lost 3 bases, J lost 4 bases, and 12 bases lay in between. The V gene's germline CDR1 is KGHSH and CDR2 LQKENI.

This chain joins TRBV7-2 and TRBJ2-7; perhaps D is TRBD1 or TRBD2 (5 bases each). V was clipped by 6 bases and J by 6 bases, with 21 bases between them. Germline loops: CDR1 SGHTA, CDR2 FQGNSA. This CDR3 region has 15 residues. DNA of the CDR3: TGTGCCAGCAGTCCCCTGGGACCCAGACTCCTCGAGCAGTACTTC. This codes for CASSPLGPRLLEQYF.

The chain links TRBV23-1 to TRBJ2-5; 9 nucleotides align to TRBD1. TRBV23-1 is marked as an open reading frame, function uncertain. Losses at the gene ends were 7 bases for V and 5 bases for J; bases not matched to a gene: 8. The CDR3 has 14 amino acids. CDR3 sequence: CASTAGTGRETQYF. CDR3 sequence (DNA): TGCGCCAGCACTGCCGGGACAGGGCGGGAGACCCAGTACTTC.

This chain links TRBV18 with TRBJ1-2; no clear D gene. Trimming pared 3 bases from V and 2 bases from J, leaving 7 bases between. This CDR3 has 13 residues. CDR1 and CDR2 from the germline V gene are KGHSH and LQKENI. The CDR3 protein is CASSPGSNYGYTF. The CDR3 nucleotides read TGTGCCAGCTCACCGGGGTCCAACTATGGCTACACCTTC.

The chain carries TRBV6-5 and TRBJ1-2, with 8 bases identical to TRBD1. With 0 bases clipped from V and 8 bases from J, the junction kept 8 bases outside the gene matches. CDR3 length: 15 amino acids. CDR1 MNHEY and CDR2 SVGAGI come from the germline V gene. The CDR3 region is CASSYSYGTGGGYTF. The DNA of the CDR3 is TGTGCCAGCAGTTACTCGTATGGGACAGGCGGCGGCTACACCTTC.

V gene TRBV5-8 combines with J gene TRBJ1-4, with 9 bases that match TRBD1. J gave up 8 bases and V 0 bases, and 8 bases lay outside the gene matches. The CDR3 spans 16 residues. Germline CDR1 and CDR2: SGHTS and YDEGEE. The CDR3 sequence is CASSLANRGLEEKLFF. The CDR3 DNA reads TGTGCCAGCAGCTTGGCGAACAGGGGGCTAGAGGAAAAACTGTTTTTT.

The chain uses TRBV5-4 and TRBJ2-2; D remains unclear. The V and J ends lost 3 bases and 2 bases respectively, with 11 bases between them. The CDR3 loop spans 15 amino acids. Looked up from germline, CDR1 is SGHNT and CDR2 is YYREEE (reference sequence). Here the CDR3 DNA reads TGTGCCAGCAGCTCGGCGAATAAAAACACCGGGGAGCTGTTTTTT. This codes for CASSSANKNTGELFF. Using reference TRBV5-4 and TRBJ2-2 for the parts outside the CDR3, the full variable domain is ETGVTQSPTHLIKTRGQQVTLRCSSQSGHNTVSWYQQALGQGPQFIFQYYREEENGRGNFPPRFSGLQFPNYSSELNVNALELDDSALYLCASSSANKNTGELFFGEGSRLTVL.

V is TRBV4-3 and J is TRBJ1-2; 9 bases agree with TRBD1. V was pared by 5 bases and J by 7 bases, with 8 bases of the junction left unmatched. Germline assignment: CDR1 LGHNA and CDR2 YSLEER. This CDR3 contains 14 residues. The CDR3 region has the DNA TGCGCCAGCAGCGACCCGGGACAGGGCTTTGGCTACACCTTC. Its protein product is CASSDPGQGFGYTF.

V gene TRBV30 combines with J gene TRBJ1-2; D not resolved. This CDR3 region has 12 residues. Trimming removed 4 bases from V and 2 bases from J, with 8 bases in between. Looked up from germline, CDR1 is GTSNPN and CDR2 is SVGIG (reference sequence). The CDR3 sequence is CAWKGQNYGYTF. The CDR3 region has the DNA TGTGCCTGGAAAGGGCAGAACTATGGCTACACCTTC.

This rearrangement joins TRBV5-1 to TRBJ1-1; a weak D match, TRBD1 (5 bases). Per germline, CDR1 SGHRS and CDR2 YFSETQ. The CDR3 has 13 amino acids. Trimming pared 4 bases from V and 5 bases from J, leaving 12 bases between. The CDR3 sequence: CASSGWGVTEAFF. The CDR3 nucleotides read TGCGCCAGCAGCGGCTGGGGGGTAACTGAAGCTTTCTTT.

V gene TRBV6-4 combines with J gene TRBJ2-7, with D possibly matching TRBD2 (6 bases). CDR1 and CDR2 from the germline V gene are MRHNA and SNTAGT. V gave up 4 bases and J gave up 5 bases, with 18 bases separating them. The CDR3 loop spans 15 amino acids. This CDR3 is CASSALGGPTDEQYF. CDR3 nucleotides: TGTGCCAGCAGTGCCCTGGGGGGACCCACGGACGAGCAGTACTTC.

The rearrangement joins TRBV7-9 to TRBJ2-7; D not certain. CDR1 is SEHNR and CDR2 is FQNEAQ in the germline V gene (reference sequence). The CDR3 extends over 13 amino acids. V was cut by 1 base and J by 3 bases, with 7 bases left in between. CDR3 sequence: CASSLGVLYEQYF. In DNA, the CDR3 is TGTGCCAGCAGCTTAGGAGTACTCTACGAGCAGTACTTC.

The CDR3 DNA reads as TGTGCCAGCAGCGGAAGACAGGGGAGGTATTTTTCACCCCTCCACTTT. This encodes CASSGRQGRYFSPLHF. This chain connects TRBV5-6 to TRBJ1-6; 8 bases are shared with TRBD1. The CDR3 spans 16 residues. Germline CDR1 and CDR2: SGHDT and YYEEEE. The J segment lost 9 bases and the V segment lost 4 bases, leaving 12 bases of the junction unmatched. Variable domain in full (rest from reference TRBV5-6 and TRBJ1-6): DAGVTQSPTHLIKTRGQQVTLRCSPKSGHDTVSWYQQALGQGPQFIFQYYEEEERQRGNFPDRFSGHQFPNYSSELNVNALLLGDSALYLCASSGRQGRYFSPLHFGNGTRLTVT.

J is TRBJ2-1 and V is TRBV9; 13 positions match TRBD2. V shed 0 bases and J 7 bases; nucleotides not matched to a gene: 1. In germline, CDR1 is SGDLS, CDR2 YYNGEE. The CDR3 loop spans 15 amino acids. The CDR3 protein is CASSVGTSGGNEQFF. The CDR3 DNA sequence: TGTGCCAGCAGCGTAGGGACTAGCGGGGGAAATGAGCAGTTCTTC.